In this sample, the clone carrying this T cell receptor (beta chain) turned up a few times. Its antigen remains unidentified. The sample belongs to a study of CD8+ T cells in alopecia areata. Looking at the study overall: Patients remained on tofacitinib for 6 to 18 months and then went 6 months without it. Study-level results: Sharing of TCRs across patients appeared less clear than in mice, possibly for HLA-related reasons. There were many expanded lesional clones persisting in scalp and blood during tofacitinib. Higher clonality and more expanded CD8+ clones appeared in lesional than normal scalp.

CDR3 length: 10 residues. Germline V gene data show CDR1 as SEHNR and CDR2 as FQNEAQ (reference sequence). Trimming took off 6 bases at V and 6 bases at J, with 2 bases between the two ends. Treatment: oral pan-JAK inhibitor, 5-10 mg twice daily. Following RNA extraction, reverse transcription yielded cDNA that acted as the sequencing template. The protocol was immunoSEQ multiplex PCR, while the TCRdb copy is restricted to in-frame clones and leaves out a portion. The sample consists of 150,000 to 200,000 clones, 50% to 65% of them appearing once. The sequences come from CD8+ T cells sorted from blood, collected at week 24, from a patient treated with tofacitinib. V is TRBV7-9 and J is TRBJ2-2; D gene ambiguous. The receptor was isolated from a human donor with alopecia areata. CDR3 in amino acids: CASSAGELFF. The CDR3 DNA reads TGTGCCAGCAGTGCCGGGGAGCTGTTTTTT.